Below are 6 T cell receptor beta chains sequenced from a single sample in a study of shared clonotypes between healthy human individuals. Assay used: immunoSEQ multiplex PCR; TCRdb lists only in-frame clones, some missing. The top ten hold over 1.5% of the sample, which has hundreds of thousands of clones, 74% seen once. The sequenced sample consisted of memory CD4+ T cells sorted from blood. The subset denotes: CD45RA-negative fraction. Receptors originate from a woman aged 25-40 years in good health.

The chain employs TRBV27 and TRBJ1-3, with D hard to call. The CDR3 has 19 amino acids. Deletions cut 1 base from V and 0 bases from J, with 19 bases between. The germline gives CDR1 MNHEY, CDR2 SMNVEV (reference sequence). The CDR3, as DNA: TGTGCCAGCAGTTTATACCCCCCTCGGTCGAGCCACTCTGGAAACACCATATATTTT. This codes for CASSLYPPRSSHSGNTIYF.

This chain joins TRBV10-1 and TRBJ2-7, with 12 bases lining up with TRBD1. Germline loops: CDR1 WNHNN, CDR2 SYGVQD (reference sequence). CDR3 length: 14 residues. The ends lost 11 bases at V and 3 bases at J; junction bases unmatched: 8. The CDR3 region is CAFLRDRGLYEQYF. CDR3 nucleotides: TGCGCCTTTCTCCGGGACAGGGGGCTCTACGAGCAGTACTTC.

The chain links TRBV29-1 to TRBJ2-1, with 9 bases that match TRBD2. Germline CDR1 SQVTM, CDR2 ANQGSEA. Trimming took 6 bases from V and 7 from J; bases not matched to a gene: 7. This CDR3 is 13 amino acids long. The CDR3 DNA reads as TGCAGCGTCATTTGGCTAGCGGGGAATGAGCAGTTCTTC. It specifies CSVIWLAGNEQFF.

The V gene is TRBV10-3, the J gene TRBJ1-2; D is ambiguous. The V gene's germline CDR1 is ENHRY and CDR2 SYGVKD. The CDR3 totals 14 residues. The ends were cut back, 8 bases at V and 4 bases at J, with 17 bases in the middle. The CDR3 bases are TGTGCCATCTTCGGCGGGCCTCGGGGCTATGGCTACACCTTC. This sequence encodes CAIFGGPRGYGYTF.

V and J are TRBV6-1 and TRBJ1-1, with 11 bases that match TRBD1. CDR3 size: 13 residues. Germline lookup yields CDR1 MNHNS and CDR2 SASEGT. J lost 10 bases, V lost 4 bases, and 5 bases had no gene match. In DNA, the CDR3 is TGTGCCAGCAGTGTTGGGGACAGGGGGAGAGCTTTCTTT. This translates into CASSVGDRGRAFF.

This clone has a handful of counts. V usage is TRBV7-9 and J usage is TRBJ1-2, with D possibly matching TRBD1 (6 bases). Germline CDR1 and CDR2: SEHNR and FQNEAQ (reference sequence). V dropped 6 bases and J dropped 2 bases, with 10 bases sitting between them. The CDR3 length is 13 residues. This CDR3 reads CASSRGQNYGYTF. In DNA form, the CDR3 reads TGTGCCAGCAGTCGTGGACAGAACTATGGCTACACCTTC.